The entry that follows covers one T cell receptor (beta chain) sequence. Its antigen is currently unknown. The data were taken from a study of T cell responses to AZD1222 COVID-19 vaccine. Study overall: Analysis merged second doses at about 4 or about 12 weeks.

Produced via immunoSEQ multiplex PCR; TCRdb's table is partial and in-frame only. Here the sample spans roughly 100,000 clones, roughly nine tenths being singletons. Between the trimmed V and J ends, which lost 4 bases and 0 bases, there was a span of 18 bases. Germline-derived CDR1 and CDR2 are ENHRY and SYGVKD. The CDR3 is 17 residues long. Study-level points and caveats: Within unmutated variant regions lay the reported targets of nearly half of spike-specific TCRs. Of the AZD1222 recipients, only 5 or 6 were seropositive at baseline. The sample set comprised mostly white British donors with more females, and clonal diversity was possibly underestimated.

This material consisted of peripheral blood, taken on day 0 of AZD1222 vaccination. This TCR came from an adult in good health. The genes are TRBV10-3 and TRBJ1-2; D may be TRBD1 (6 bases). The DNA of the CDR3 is TGTGCCATCAGTGTCGAACAGGGAGGATTCCCTAACTATGGCTACACCTTC. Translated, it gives CAISVEQGGFPNYGYTF.